Following are 27 T cell receptor beta chains from one sample sequenced in a study of blood T cell repertoires in COVID-19 (dated by TCRdb to the early 2020s). The library was made by the immunoSEQ multiplex PCR assay. Sourced from immuneACCESS, this table was stored by TCRdb with only in-frame sequences that have V and J called. A share of the clones is absent; for the studies checked, an unresolved V gene accounts for under half, and the remainder has no known explanation. The sample records about 230,000 clones, 70% to 90% of which are singletons. Around 0.98% of the sample is held by the ten biggest clonotypes. The source material was peripheral blood. Receptors originate from a man aged 40-49 years with acute or convalescent COVID-19.

CDR3 nucleotide sequence: TGTGCCAGCAAGGGACAGGGGCTTGGAGAGACCCAGTACTTC. Its protein is CASKGQGLGETQYF. The chain joins TRBV2 to TRBJ2-5; 10 bases line up with TRBD1. This CDR3 spans 14 amino acids. V lost 7 bases, J lost 4 bases, and 6 bases stayed unmatched. Germline CDR1 is SNHLY and CDR2 is FYNNEI.

This sequence joins TRBV2 and TRBJ2-5, with 11 bases matching TRBD2. Germline-derived CDR1 and CDR2 are SNHLY and FYNNEI. The CDR3 runs to 12 residues. The ends lost 8 bases at V and 9 bases at J; junction bases unmatched: 5. CDR3 sequence: CASLRLAGPQYF. Written as DNA, the CDR3 is TGTGCCAGCCTAAGACTAGCGGGGCCCCAGTACTTC.

This clone occurred once. The same CDR3 can be traced to other DNA sequences in this sample. This chain links TRBV2 with TRBJ2-2, with a weak D call TRBD1 (6 bases). The CDR3 contains 13 residues. Per the germline V gene, CDR1 is SNHLY and CDR2 is FYNNEI. V was trimmed by 7 bases and J by 5 bases, leaving 11 bases between them. The CDR3 reads CASKGGSTGELFF. The CDR3 DNA sequence: TGTGCCAGCAAAGGGGGTTCGACCGGGGAGCTGTTTTTT.

The chain carries TRBV4-1 and TRBJ2-5; the D gene is possibly TRBD2 (5 bases). The CDR3 sequence is 13 residues long. Germline CDR1 MGHRA, CDR2 YSYEKL. Between the trimmed V and J ends, which lost 6 bases and 5 bases, there was a span of 13 bases. The CDR3 spells CASRELGVETQYF. DNA of the CDR3: TGCGCCAGCAGGGAGTTGGGAGTGGAGACCCAGTACTTC.

The chain has TRBV25-1 and TRBJ1-5, with 9 bases fitting TRBD1. The CDR3 totals 14 residues. The V gene end was trimmed by 4 bases and the J gene end by 2 bases; junction bases not matched to a gene: 0. CDR1 is MGHDK, CDR2 SYGVNS, per germline. The CDR3 nucleotides read TGTGCCAGCAGTGGACAGGGGGGCAATCAGCCCCAGCATTTT. Its protein is CASSGQGGNQPQHF.

The chain has TRBV24-1 and TRBJ1-2, with 12 bases fitting TRBD1. V lost 3 bases, J lost 10 bases, and 11 bases stayed unmatched. This CDR3 region has 16 residues. Germline V gives CDR1 KGHDR, CDR2 SFDVKD. DNA for the CDR3: TGTGCCACCAGTGATACCGCCGGGACAGGGGGCGACATCTACACCTTC. It yields the protein CATSDTAGTGGDIYTF.

The J gene is TRBJ1-5, the V gene TRBV28; 10 bases line up with TRBD1. The CDR3 sequence is 15 residues long. V lost 6 bases to trimming and J lost 4 bases; unmatched junction nucleotides: 6. CDR1 and CDR2 (germline): MDHEN, SYDVKM. CDR3 nucleotides: TGTGCCAGCAGCCCATGGACAGGGGGAAATCAGCCCCAGCATTTT. This gives the protein CASSPWTGGNQPQHF.

This clone was seen once. The rearrangement joins TRBV6-2 or TRBV6-3 to TRBJ1-5; D call uncertain. With 5 bases removed from V and 7 bases from J, the gap between germline ends came to 24 bases. Per germline, CDR1 MNHEY and CDR2 SVGEGT. The CDR3 length is 17 residues. Here the CDR3 reads CASSHLPGPPTQQPQHF. CDR3 in DNA: TGTGCCAGCAGTCACCTCCCAGGTCCCCCTACGCAACAGCCCCAGCATTTT.

This clone was detected only a few times. V gene TRBV7-9 combines with J gene TRBJ1-6; D is ambiguous. This CDR3 has 14 residues. Germline assignment: CDR1 SEHNR and CDR2 FQNEAQ (reference sequence). Trimming stripped 5 bases from V and 7 bases from J, with 12 bases between. CDR3 sequence: CASSREQGNSPLHF. In DNA, the CDR3 is TGTGCCAGCAGCCGGGAGCAAGGGAATTCACCCCTCCACTTT.

This clone is a singleton in its sample. The V and J genes are TRBV28 and TRBJ1-2, with 9 nucleotides matching TRBD1. CDR1 and CDR2 (germline): MDHEN, SYDVKM. This CDR3 has 18 residues. V lost 6 bases and J lost 2; bases outside the gene matches: 16. The CDR3 loop reads CASRVLGPGQGLNYGYTF. The CDR3 nucleotides read TGTGCCAGCAGAGTTTTGGGGCCAGGACAGGGGTTAAACTATGGCTACACCTTC.

The rearrangement links TRBV2 to TRBJ2-5; 13 positions match TRBD2. CDR1 and CDR2 from the germline V gene are SNHLY and FYNNEI. Trimming at V came to 9 bases and at J to 4 bases, leaving 8 bases not matched to a gene. The CDR3 contains 15 residues. CDR3 loop: CARTGTSGDVETQYF. The CDR3 DNA follows: TGTGCCAGGACCGGGACTAGCGGGGATGTAGAGACCCAGTACTTC.

This chain connects TRBV5-4 to TRBJ2-7; tentative D call: TRBD2 (6 bases). V gave up 5 bases and J gave up 7 bases, with 13 bases separating them. This CDR3 has 12 residues. Per the germline V gene, CDR1 is SGHNT and CDR2 is YYREEE (reference sequence). The CDR3 sequence is CASRREAGEQYF. In nucleotides, the CDR3 is TGTGCCAGCAGAAGGGAGGCGGGGGAGCAGTACTTC. Combining the CDR3 with reference TRBV5-4 and TRBJ2-7 gives the whole variable domain ETGVTQSPTHLIKTRGQQVTLRCSSQSGHNTVSWYQQALGQGPQFIFQYYREEENGRGNFPPRFSGLQFPNYSSELNVNALELDDSALYLCASRREAGEQYFGPGTRLTVT.

The chain joins TRBV5-4 to TRBJ2-3, with no clear D. The CDR3 runs 13 residues. Germline V lookup: CDR1 SGHNT, CDR2 YYREEE (reference sequence). Trimming left V 2 bases short and J 0 bases short, with 4 bases between. The CDR3: CASSFPSTDTQYF. The CDR3 DNA reads as TGTGCCAGCAGCTTCCCTAGCACAGATACGCAGTATTTT.

The table lists this clone with many counts. CDR3 loop: CASSFGTGRYGYTF. In DNA form, the CDR3 reads TGTGCCAGCAGCTTTGGGACAGGGCGCTATGGCTACACCTTC. The chain links TRBV11-1 to TRBJ1-2; 9 bases are a match to TRBD1. Germline V lookup: CDR1 SGHAT, CDR2 FQDESV (reference sequence). The CDR3 totals 14 residues. The V gene end was trimmed by 3 bases and the J gene end by 4 bases; junction bases not matched to a gene: 3.

The J gene is TRBJ1-6, the V gene TRBV9; the D gene is possibly TRBD1 (5 bases). V was cut by 1 base and J by 0 bases, with 8 bases left in between. Germline V CDR1 and CDR2: SGDLS, YYNGEE. The CDR3 totals 16 residues. The CDR3 DNA follows: TGTGCCAGCAGCGTATTTGACAGCTCCTATAATTCACCCCTCCACTTT. Its translation is CASSVFDSSYNSPLHF.

This clone appeared many times. The chain is built from TRBV7-9 and TRBJ2-5, with TRBD1 identical over 7 bases. J gave up 5 bases and V 5 bases, and 5 bases lay outside the gene matches. This CDR3 has 13 amino acids. Germline V lookup: CDR1 SEHNR, CDR2 FQNEAQ (reference sequence). CDR3 residues: CASSRQGSETQYF. As DNA, the CDR3 is TGTGCCAGCAGCCGACAGGGTTCCGAGACCCAGTACTTC.

This sequence joins TRBV7-2 and TRBJ2-4; D possibly corresponds to TRBD2 (6 bases). The V and J ends lost 1 base and 0 bases respectively, with 10 bases between them. This CDR3 is 16 amino acids long. Per germline, CDR1 SGHTA and CDR2 FQGNSA. The CDR3 here is CASSLVSGGAKNIQYF. The CDR3, as DNA: TGTGCCAGCAGCTTAGTTAGCGGCGGAGCCAAAAACATTCAGTACTTC.

The V and J genes are TRBV28 and TRBJ1-2; perhaps TRBD1 as D (5 bases). Germline V lookup: CDR1 MDHEN, CDR2 SYDVKM. The V end lost 2 bases, the J end lost 0 bases, and 13 bases lay between the germline ends. This CDR3 spans 16 amino acids. The CDR3 loop is CASSLGHLYPNYGYTF. The CDR3 DNA reads TGTGCCAGCAGTTTAGGACACCTATACCCTAACTATGGCTACACCTTC.

The rearrangement uses TRBV4-1 and TRBJ1-4; the D gene is possibly TRBD1 (6 bases). Germline V gives CDR1 MGHRA, CDR2 YSYEKL. The CDR3 has 14 residues. The V gene lost 4 bases and the J gene lost 5 bases, with 11 bases spanning the gap. CDR3 loop: CASSPRGDNEKLFF. The CDR3 bases are TGCGCCAGCAGCCCCAGGGGCGACAATGAAAAACTGTTTTTT.

The V call is TRBV6-1, the J call TRBJ1-6; 7 bases match TRBD1. The V and J ends lost 7 bases and 8 bases, in that order; junction bases with no gene match: 8. This CDR3 spans 14 amino acids. Germline-derived CDR1 and CDR2 are MNHNS and SASEGT. The CDR3 sequence is CASIKQGLDSPLHF. CDR3 coding DNA: TGTGCCAGCATCAAACAGGGGTTGGATTCACCCCTCCACTTT.

This rearrangement joins TRBV7-8 to TRBJ2-1; TRBD1 might be the D (5 bases). CDR3 length: 11 amino acids. Germline loops: CDR1 SGHVS, CDR2 FQNEAQ. The ends were cut back, 7 bases at V and 7 bases at J, with 8 bases in the middle. The CDR3 bases are TGTGCCAGCACCCCAGGGAATGAGCAGTTCTTC. Protein product: CASTPGNEQFF.

The chain combines TRBV28 with TRBJ1-4; tentatively, D is TRBD1 (5 bases). Germline CDR1 MDHEN, CDR2 SYDVKM. The V and J ends lost 1 base and 8 bases respectively, with 17 bases between them. CDR3 length equals 16 residues. The CDR3 is CASSLSRPGGTEKLFF. The CDR3 DNA sequence: TGTGCCAGCAGTTTATCTCGTCCGGGGGGAACAGAAAAACTGTTTTTT.

This clone was seen a few times. The chain couples TRBV9 to TRBJ1-2; TRBD1 agrees at 8 bases. The CDR3 covers 18 residues. Trimming cost V 0 bases and J 4 bases; bases outside gene matches: 14. Germline V gene lookup returns CDR1 SGDLS and CDR2 YYNGEE. In nucleotides, the CDR3 is TGTGCCAGCAGCGTAGCTACGGGGAGAGACAGGGGATTCTATGGCTACACCTTC. As protein: CASSVATGRDRGFYGYTF.

The chain couples TRBV7-9 to TRBJ2-3, with no clear D. This CDR3 spans 14 amino acids. With 0 bases removed from V and 4 bases from J, the gap between germline ends came to 8 bases. Germline-derived CDR1 and CDR2 are SEHNR and FQNEAQ (reference sequence). The CDR3 reads CASSLAPSPDTQYF. DNA for the CDR3: TGTGCCAGCAGCTTAGCGCCTAGTCCAGATACGCAGTATTTT.

This chain uses TRBV2 with TRBJ2-2; weak D call: TRBD1 (5 bases). The CDR3 runs 12 residues. The germline V gene encodes CDR1 SNHLY and CDR2 FYNNEI. Deletions cut 6 bases from V and 16 bases from J, with 18 bases between. The CDR3 region is CASRDDRSDPFF. CDR3 nucleotide sequence: TGTGCCAGCAGGGACGACAGATCTGACCCGTTTTTT.

The chain carries TRBV5-1 and TRBJ2-5, with D tentatively TRBD1 (6 bases). CDR1 is SGHRS, CDR2 YFSETQ, per germline. CDR3 size: 15 residues. Trimming took 2 bases from V and 5 from J, leaving 16 bases between them. CDR3 coding DNA: TGCGCCAGCAGCTTTACAGGGATAACGATGGAGACCCAGTACTTC. This codes for CASSFTGITMETQYF.

The rearrangement joins TRBV27 to TRBJ1-5, with 10 bases matching TRBD1. Losses at the gene ends were 6 bases for V and 7 bases for J; bases not matched to a gene: 3. Germline lookup yields CDR1 MNHEY and CDR2 SMNVEV (reference sequence). CDR3 length equals 13 residues. CDR3 protein: CASRGTGAQPQHF. In DNA form, the CDR3 reads TGTGCCAGCAGGGGGACAGGGGCCCAGCCCCAGCATTTT.